A single T cell receptor beta chain is shown here with its context. No cognate antigen has been identified for it. Nothing much larger sits one base from this clone, and base qualities are not available. V sheds 6 bases and J sheds 1 base, leaving 6 bases between their ends. The CDR3 runs 13 residues from the cysteine to the phenylalanine. The DNA shown is the 39-base CDR3, in frame from base 1. The germline V gene specifies MNHEY as CDR1 and SVGAGI as CDR2. The data originate from a study of blood T cell repertoires in COVID-19 (dated by TCRdb to 2018 to 2020). About the investigation overall: The collaborator samples originated in the United States, Italy and Spain and spanned the acute and convalescent phases of COVID-19. The prospective study material was composed of cDNA or gDNA derived from T cells, B-cell-depleted T cells, or PBMCs. Where HLA class I and class II types were available, the types were taken from metadata supplied by the sample provider, not from assay-based typing. Deeply sampled blood TCRbeta repertoires from subjects exposed to, actively infected with, or recovered from COVID-19 were included in the dataset. The samples were drawn from the first 160 participants of the ongoing ImmuneRACE study and from 1,254 subjects provided by 6 global collaborators. A de-identified subject ID, COVID-19 status, age in years and sex were almost always included in the sample metadata. The repertoires were released in a freely available public database meant as a resource for research on the immune response to SARS-CoV-2.

Participants in the prospective study were enrolled through a virtual design, were aged roughly 18 to 100 years, and lived in about two dozen United States geographic areas. In the prospective study, participants were assigned to cohorts based on the clinical history participants reported in a screening survey and a study questionnaire. ImmuneRACE Cohort 3 recovered participants were defined by two consecutive negative NP/OP PCR tests, healthcare professional clearance, or symptom resolution. Each participant in the prospective study had whole blood, serum and a nasopharyngeal or oropharyngeal swab collected by mobile phlebotomists. Additional blood draws and questionnaires over an approximately 2-month period could optionally be provided by prospective study participants. Before DNA extraction, prospective study blood samples were shipped either frozen or at room temperature. What the study reported, not specific to this receptor: The quantity of clinical and demographic metadata differed by source and by participant and was supplied without curation.

TCRbeta CDR3 regions were amplified from genomic DNA by means of the immunoSEQ Assay, a bias-controlled multiplex PCR. On the authors' methods: The number of nucleated cells in each sample was estimated from the amplification of reference gene primers within the assay. Sequence reads were collapsed and filtered to measure the absolute abundance of every unique TCRbeta CDR3 rearrangement. For each sample, productive Simpson clonality was calculated as the square root of Simpson's diversity index over productive rearrangements. TCRdb took over this immuneACCESS table, retaining in-frame rearrangements with V and J assigned. Such tables are incomplete; in checked studies, under half of the missing clones stem from an unresolved V gene, and the remainder is unexplained. V and J calls and clone size follow that table, whereas D and trimming were derived from the DNA. In this sample the table shows 250,000 to 300,000 clones, roughly 90% of which occur a single time. 1.7% of the sample goes to the ten largest clones.

The clonotype comes from a woman between 40 and 50 years old who had recovered from COVID-19. What was sequenced was PBMCs or T cells enriched from blood (not recorded which). The rearranged chain carries TRBV6-5 and TRBJ2-2; the D segment cannot be called with confidence. The CDR3 in this case is CASRALNTGELFF. The nucleotides are TGTGCCAGCAGAGCTCTGAACACCGGGGAGCTGTTTTTT.